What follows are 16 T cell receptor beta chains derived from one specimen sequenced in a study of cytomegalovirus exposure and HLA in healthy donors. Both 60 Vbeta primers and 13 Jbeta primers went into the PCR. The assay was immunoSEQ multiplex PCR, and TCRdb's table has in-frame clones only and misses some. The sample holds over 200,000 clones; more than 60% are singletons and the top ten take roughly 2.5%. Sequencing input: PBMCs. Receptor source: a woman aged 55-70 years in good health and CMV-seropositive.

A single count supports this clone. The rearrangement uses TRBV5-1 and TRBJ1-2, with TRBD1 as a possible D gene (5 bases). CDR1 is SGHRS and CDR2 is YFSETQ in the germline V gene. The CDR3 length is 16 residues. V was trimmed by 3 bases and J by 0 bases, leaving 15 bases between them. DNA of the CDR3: TGCGCCAGCAGCTCGCAGACCGGGACTACTAACTATGGCTACACCTTC. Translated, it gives CASSSQTGTTNYGYTF.

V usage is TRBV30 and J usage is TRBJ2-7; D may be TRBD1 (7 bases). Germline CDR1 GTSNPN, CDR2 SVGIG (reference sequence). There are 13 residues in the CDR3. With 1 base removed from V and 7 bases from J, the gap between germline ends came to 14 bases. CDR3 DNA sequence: TGTGCCTGGAGTGACAGGGGCCGGGGGGAGCAGTACTTC. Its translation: CAWSDRGRGEQYF.

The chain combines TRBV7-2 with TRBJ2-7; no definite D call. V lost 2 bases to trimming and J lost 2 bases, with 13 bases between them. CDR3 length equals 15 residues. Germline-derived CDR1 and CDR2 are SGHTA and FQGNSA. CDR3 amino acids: CASSLSYPAPYEQYF. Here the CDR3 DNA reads TGTGCCAGCAGCTTATCCTACCCTGCCCCCTACGAGCAGTACTTC.

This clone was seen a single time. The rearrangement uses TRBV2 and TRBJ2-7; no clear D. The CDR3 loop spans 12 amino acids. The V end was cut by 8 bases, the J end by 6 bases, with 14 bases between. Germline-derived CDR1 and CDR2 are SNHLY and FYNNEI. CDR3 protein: CASLRSQSEQYF. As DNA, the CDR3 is TGTGCCAGCCTACGGTCACAGAGCGAGCAGTACTTC.

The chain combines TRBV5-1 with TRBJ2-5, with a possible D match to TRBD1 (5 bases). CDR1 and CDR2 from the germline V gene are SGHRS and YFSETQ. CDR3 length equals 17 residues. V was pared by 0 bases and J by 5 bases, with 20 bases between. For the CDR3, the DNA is TGCGCCAGCAGCTTGGGGCTAGGGGTGAGACCGGCCGAGACCCAGTACTTC. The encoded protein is CASSLGLGVRPAETQYF.

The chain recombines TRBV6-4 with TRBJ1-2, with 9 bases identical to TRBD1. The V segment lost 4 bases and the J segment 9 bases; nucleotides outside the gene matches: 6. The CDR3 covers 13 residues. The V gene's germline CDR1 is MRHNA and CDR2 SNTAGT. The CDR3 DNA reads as TGTGCCAGCAGTGCCTCGGGGACAGGGAGCTACACCTTC. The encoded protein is CASSASGTGSYTF.

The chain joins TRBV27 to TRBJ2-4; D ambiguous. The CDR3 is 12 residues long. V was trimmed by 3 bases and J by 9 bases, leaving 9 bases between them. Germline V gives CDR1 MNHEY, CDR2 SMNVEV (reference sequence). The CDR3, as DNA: TGTGCCAGCAGTTTCCCCTCGGGCATTCAGTACTTC. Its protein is CASSFPSGIQYF.

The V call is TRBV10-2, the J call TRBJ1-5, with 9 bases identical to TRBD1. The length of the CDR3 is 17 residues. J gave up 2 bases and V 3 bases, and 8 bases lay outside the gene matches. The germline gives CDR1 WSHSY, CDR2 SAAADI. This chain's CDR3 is CASSDPGQGMGNQPQHF. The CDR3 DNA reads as TGCGCCAGCAGTGACCCGGGACAGGGTATGGGCAATCAGCCCCAGCATTTT.

This chain's CDR3 is CASSLGTSYGYTF. Here the CDR3 DNA reads TGTGCCAGCAGCCTGGGGACAAGCTATGGCTACACCTTC. J is TRBJ1-2 and V is TRBV7-6; possibly TRBD1 for D (6 bases). There are 13 residues in the CDR3. CDR1 is SGHVS, CDR2 FNYEAQ, per germline. The V and J ends lost 5 bases and 4 bases respectively, with 11 bases between them. The full variable domain, rest sourced from reference TRBV7-6 and TRBJ1-2, is GAGVSQSPRYKVTKRGQDVALRCDPISGHVSLYWYRQALGQGPEFLTYFNYEAQQDKSGLPNDRFSAERPEGSISTLTIQRTEQRDSAMYRCASSLGTSYGYTFGSGTRLTVV.

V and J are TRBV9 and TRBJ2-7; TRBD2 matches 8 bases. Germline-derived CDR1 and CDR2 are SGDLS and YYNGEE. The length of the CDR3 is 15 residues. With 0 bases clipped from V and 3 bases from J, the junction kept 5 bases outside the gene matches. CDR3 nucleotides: TGTGCCAGCAGCGTAGGGGGGCGGGAGGTCTACGAGCAGTACTTC. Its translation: CASSVGGREVYEQYF.

This CDR3 reads CAWSVVQGTYEQYF. The CDR3, as DNA: TGTGCCTGGAGTGTTGTTCAGGGCACCTACGAGCAGTACTTC. The chain has TRBV30 and TRBJ2-7, with D possibly being TRBD1 (5 bases). CDR1 and CDR2 (germline): GTSNPN, SVGIG (reference sequence). CDR3 length: 14 residues. Trimming removed 0 bases at V and 2 bases at J, with 11 bases between.

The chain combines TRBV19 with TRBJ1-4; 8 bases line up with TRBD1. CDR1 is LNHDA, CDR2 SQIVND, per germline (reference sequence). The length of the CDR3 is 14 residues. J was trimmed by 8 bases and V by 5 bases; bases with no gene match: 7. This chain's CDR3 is CASSFGQGREKLFF. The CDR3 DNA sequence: TGTGCCAGTAGTTTTGGACAGGGACGAGAAAAACTGTTTTTT. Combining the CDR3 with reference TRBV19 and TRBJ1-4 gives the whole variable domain DGGITQSPKYLFRKEGQNVTLSCEQNLNHDAMYWYRQDPGQGLRLIYYSQIVNDFQKGDIAEGYSVSREKKESFPLTVTSAQKNPTAFYLCASSFGQGREKLFFGSGTQLSVL.

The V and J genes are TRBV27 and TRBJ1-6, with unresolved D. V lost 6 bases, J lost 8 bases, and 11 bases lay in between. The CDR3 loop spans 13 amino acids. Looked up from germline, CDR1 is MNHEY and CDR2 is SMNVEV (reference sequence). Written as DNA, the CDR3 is TGTGCCAGCAGGGGCGAGATGGATTCACCCCTCCACTTT. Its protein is CASRGEMDSPLHF.

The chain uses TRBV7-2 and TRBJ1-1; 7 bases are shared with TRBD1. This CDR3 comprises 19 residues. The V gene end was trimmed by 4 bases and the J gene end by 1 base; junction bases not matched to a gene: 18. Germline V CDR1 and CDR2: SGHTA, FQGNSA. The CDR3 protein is CASSWRQGDGVGRNTEAFF. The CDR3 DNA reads TGTGCCAGCAGCTGGAGACAGGGAGATGGTGTGGGCAGGAACACTGAAGCTTTCTTT.

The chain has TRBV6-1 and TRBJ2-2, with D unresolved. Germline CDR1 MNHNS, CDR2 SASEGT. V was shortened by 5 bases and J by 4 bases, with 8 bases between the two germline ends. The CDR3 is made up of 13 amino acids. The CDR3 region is CASSSPVTGELFF. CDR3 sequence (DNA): TGTGCCAGCAGTTCCCCGGTCACCGGGGAGCTGTTTTTT.

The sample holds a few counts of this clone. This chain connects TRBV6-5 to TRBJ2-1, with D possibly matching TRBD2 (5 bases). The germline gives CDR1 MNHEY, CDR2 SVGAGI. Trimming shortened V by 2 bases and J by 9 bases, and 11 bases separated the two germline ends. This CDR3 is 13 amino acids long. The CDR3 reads CASSYPRGSEQFF. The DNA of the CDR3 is TGTGCCAGCAGTTACCCCCGAGGGAGTGAGCAGTTCTTC.